Presented here are 31 T cell receptor beta chains from one specimen sequenced in a study of CD8 T cells in Susac syndrome. Random-hexamer reverse transcription was applied to roughly 0.5 to 1 ug RNA. MiXCR, run by TCRdb on the immunoSEQ multiplex PCR reads, gives a single entry per CDR3 protein. The profile shows approximately 180,000 distinct CDR3 sequences, roughly 94% of them singletons. Sequenced: CD4+ T cells from PBMCs. The receptors originated from a human donor with Susac syndrome.

This sequence joins TRBV19 and TRBJ1-1, with D unclear. Germline V CDR1 and CDR2: LNHDA, SQIVND (reference sequence). CDR3 length equals 14 residues. Trimming left V 0 bases short and J 4 bases short, with 9 bases between. CDR3 DNA: TGTGCCAGTAGTATAGACCTAGCGTTCACTGAAGCTTTCTTT. Its translation: CASSIDLAFTEAFF.

The rearrangement uses TRBV20-1 and TRBJ2-5; D possibly matches TRBD1 or TRBD2 (5 bases each). The length of the CDR3 is 11 residues. Germline assignment: CDR1 DFQATT and CDR2 SNEGSKA (reference sequence). The CDR3 loop reads CSGADQETQYF. The CDR3, as DNA: TGCAGCGGGGCGGACCAAGAGACCCAGTACTTC.

CDR3 nucleotide sequence: TGTGCCAGTAGTATTGACAGGGGAGGGACCGGGGAGCTGTTTTTT. Translating it yields CASSIDRGGTGELFF. The chain couples TRBV19 to TRBJ2-2; tentatively, D is TRBD1 (8 bases). In germline, CDR1 is LNHDA, CDR2 SQIVND (reference sequence). There are 15 residues in the CDR3. The V gene lost 3 bases and the J gene lost 5 bases, with 13 bases spanning the gap.

The chain combines TRBV7-9 with TRBJ2-7; D gene uncertain. Germline assignment: CDR1 SEHNR and CDR2 FQNEAQ (reference sequence). This CDR3 has 12 amino acids. V lost 5 bases and J 5 bases, leaving 10 bases between the germline ends. CDR3 amino acids: CASSTTENEQYF. The CDR3 nucleotides are TGTGCCAGCAGCACGACGGAGAACGAGCAGTACTTC.

V and J are TRBV5-1 and TRBJ2-1; 9 positions match TRBD2. This CDR3 has 15 residues. J lost 5 bases, V lost 5 bases, and 8 bases had no gene match. CDR1 and CDR2 (germline): SGHRS, YFSETQ. As DNA, the CDR3 is TGCGCCAGCAGGATCCTTAGCGGGGGTGACAATGAGCAGTTCTTC. Its translation is CASRILSGGDNEQFF.

The chain joins TRBV20-1 to TRBJ1-2; 8 nucleotides match TRBD1. J gave up 4 bases and V 3 bases, and 10 bases lay outside the gene matches. CDR1 is DFQATT and CDR2 is SNEGSKA in the germline V gene (reference sequence). This CDR3 comprises 15 residues. The CDR3 sequence is CSARPSDGTGYGYTF. CDR3 coding DNA: TGCAGTGCTAGGCCATCTGACGGGACAGGCTATGGCTACACCTTC.

This clonotype was detected once. The chain uses TRBV9 and TRBJ2-2; TRBD1 matches 10 bases. The V gene end was trimmed by 4 bases and the J gene end by 4 bases; junction bases not matched to a gene: 7. This CDR3 spans 16 amino acids. The germline V gene has CDR1 SGDLS and CDR2 YYNGEE. The CDR3 bases are TGTGCCAGCAGCTCCGGGACAGGGGCGGCCACCGGGGAGCTGTTTTTT. Protein product: CASSSGTGAATGELFF.

This CDR3 reads CASSIDGFPYNEQFF. In nucleotides, the CDR3 is TGTGCCAGTAGTATTGACGGGTTCCCCTACAATGAGCAGTTCTTC. This chain connects TRBV19 to TRBJ2-1; D gene ambiguous. Trimming cost V 3 bases and J 2 bases, with 11 bases left between them. The CDR3 is made up of 15 amino acids. Germline V CDR1 and CDR2: LNHDA, SQIVND (reference sequence).

This chain links TRBV6-6 with TRBJ1-6, with D unresolved. V dropped 8 bases and J dropped 10 bases, with 15 bases sitting between them. Germline V gene lookup returns CDR1 MNHNY and CDR2 SVGAGI (reference sequence). This CDR3 spans 13 amino acids. This chain's CDR3 is CASESSSGSPLHF. The DNA of the CDR3 is TGTGCCAGCGAATCTTCCTCAGGATCACCCCTCCACTTT.

This sequence joins TRBV19 and TRBJ2-1; a weak D match, TRBD2 (6 bases). V was pared by 3 bases and J by 9 bases, with 18 bases between. The CDR3 is made up of 15 amino acids. Germline V lookup: CDR1 LNHDA, CDR2 SQIVND (reference sequence). CDR3 nucleotide sequence: TGTGCCAGTAGTATGGTCGGGGGAACCGGGTTTGAGCAGTTCTTC. Translation gives CASSMVGGTGFEQFF.

This clonotype came up once. V usage is TRBV28 and J usage is TRBJ1-5; 12 bases agree with TRBD1. The CDR3 is made up of 17 amino acids. The junction had 5 bases not matched to a gene; V was cut back by 3 bases and J by 2 bases. In germline, CDR1 is MDHEN, CDR2 SYDVKM. This CDR3 reads CASSLGQGALGNQPQHF. The DNA for the CDR3 is TGTGCCAGCAGTTTGGGACAGGGGGCTTTAGGCAATCAGCCCCAGCATTTT.

V gene TRBV12-3 or TRBV12-4 combines with J gene TRBJ1-1; D uncertain. The CDR3 runs to 13 residues. Trimming stripped 5 bases from V and 3 bases from J, with 10 bases between. CDR3 loop: CASSNRHHTEAFF. CDR3 in DNA: TGTGCCAGCAGTAACCGACACCACACTGAAGCTTTCTTT.

The chain employs TRBV30 and TRBJ1-1; tentative D call: TRBD1 (5 bases). The V gene's germline CDR1 is GTSNPN and CDR2 SVGIG (reference sequence). V shed 4 bases and J shed 7 bases, with 19 bases lying between them. CDR3 length: 14 residues. CDR3 protein: CAWISRVARHEAFF. In DNA form, the CDR3 reads TGTGCCTGGATCTCCAGGGTCGCCCGACATGAAGCTTTCTTT.

The chain has TRBV6-5 and TRBJ2-5; D remains ambiguous. The germline V gene has CDR1 MNHEY and CDR2 SVGAGI. Between the trimmed V and J ends, which lost 2 bases and 3 bases, there was a span of 10 bases. There are 14 residues in the CDR3. CDR3 sequence: CASSYGWQKETQYF. The CDR3 nucleotides are TGTGCCAGCAGTTACGGGTGGCAGAAAGAGACCCAGTACTTC.

In this sample, this clonotype turned up once. The J gene is TRBJ2-7, the V gene TRBV11-2; possibly TRBD1 for D (6 bases). Germline CDR1 reads SGHAT; CDR2 reads FQNNGV. The CDR3 length is 14 residues. V was clipped by 1 base and J by 2 bases, with 9 bases between them. The CDR3 nucleotides are TGTGCCAGCAGCTTAGGAGGGGGTGCCTACGAGCAGTACTTC. It is translated as CASSLGGGAYEQYF.

The rearrangement joins TRBV7-6 to TRBJ1-4, with D maybe TRBD1 (6 bases). The CDR3 runs 13 residues. V was trimmed by 4 bases and J by 7 bases, leaving 10 bases between them. Germline CDR1 is SGHVS and CDR2 is FNYEAQ. In nucleotides, the CDR3 is TGTGCCAGCAGCTCCCTACAGGGTGAAAAACTGTTTTTT. It codes for CASSSLQGEKLFF.

V and J are TRBV30 and TRBJ2-7, with 10 positions matching TRBD2. CDR3 length: 14 amino acids. Germline V gives CDR1 GTSNPN, CDR2 SVGIG (reference sequence). V dropped 2 bases and J dropped 5; count of bases not matched to a gene: 6. The CDR3 nucleotides are TGTGCCTGGAGTTTCCTAGCGGGAGCCGACGAGCAGTACTTC. This sequence encodes CAWSFLAGADEQYF.

The chain has TRBV27 and TRBJ2-2; D gene uncertain. Trimming cost V 5 bases and J 7 bases, with 11 bases left between them. Germline-derived CDR1 and CDR2 are MNHEY and SMNVEV (reference sequence). This CDR3 comprises 13 residues. CDR3 residues: CASSRSRDGELFF. The CDR3 DNA reads as TGTGCCAGCAGTCGCTCCCGAGACGGGGAGCTGTTTTTT.

The V gene is TRBV4-3, the J gene TRBJ1-1; D not certain. Trimming took 0 bases from V and 1 from J, leaving 12 bases between them. This CDR3 is built from 16 residues. The germline V gene encodes CDR1 LGHNA and CDR2 YSLEER. CDR3 in DNA: TGCGCCAGCAGCCAAGATCTTATATGGCGGAACACTGAAGCTTTCTTT. The encoded protein is CASSQDLIWRNTEAFF.

This chain joins TRBV19 and TRBJ1-5, with 7 nucleotides matching TRBD1. Per the germline V gene, CDR1 is LNHDA and CDR2 is SQIVND (reference sequence). The CDR3 is 14 residues long. Germline trimming cut 8 bases from V and 2 bases from J; bases unmatched to any gene: 6. The CDR3 DNA is TGTGCCAGTGAGGGGACAGTAGGCAATCAGCCCCAGCATTTT. Amino acid sequence: CASEGTVGNQPQHF.

The CDR3 protein is CASSLQGDEQFF. The CDR3 DNA reads TGTGCCAGCTCACTACAGGGGGATGAGCAGTTCTTC. The chain has TRBV18 and TRBJ2-1; 8 nucleotides line up with TRBD1. The CDR3 spans 12 residues. The V segment lost 4 bases and the J segment 8 bases; nucleotides outside the gene matches: 1. Germline CDR1 KGHSH, CDR2 LQKENI.

The rearrangement joins TRBV27 to TRBJ1-5; 9 bases match TRBD1. Germline assignment: CDR1 MNHEY and CDR2 SMNVEV (reference sequence). The CDR3 runs to 14 residues. Trimming took 3 bases from V and 7 from J; bases not matched to a gene: 4. The CDR3 nucleotides are TGTGCCAGCAGTTTCACAGGGGGCTTACAGCCCCAGCATTTT. This encodes CASSFTGGLQPQHF.

V is TRBV9 and J is TRBJ2-3; 9 nucleotides line up with TRBD2. After removal of 0 bases from V and 5 bases from J, the junction contained 1 base not matched to a gene. CDR1 is SGDLS and CDR2 is YYNGEE in the germline V gene. The CDR3 contains 14 residues. CDR3 protein: CASSVGLAVDTQYF. Written as DNA, the CDR3 is TGTGCCAGCAGCGTAGGACTAGCGGTAGATACGCAGTATTTT.

The chain uses TRBV7-8 and TRBJ1-2, with no clear D. Between the trimmed V and J ends, which lost 5 bases and 8 bases, there was a span of 15 bases. In germline, CDR1 is SGHVS, CDR2 FQNEAQ. This CDR3 comprises 13 residues. CDR3 in DNA: TGTGCCAGCAGCCCCCACTTGGCTGAAGGCTACACCTTC. Its translation: CASSPHLAEGYTF. Supplemented by reference TRBV7-8 and TRBJ1-2, the full variable domain reads GAGVSQSPRYKVAKRGQDVALRCDPISGHVSLFWYQQALGQGPEFLTYFQNEAQLDKSGLPSDRFFAERPEGSVSTLKIQRTQQEDSAVYLCASSPHLAEGYTFGSGTRLTVV.

The V call is TRBV3-1, the J call TRBJ2-3, with a tentative D call TRBD2 (6 bases). This CDR3 has 19 residues. Trimming took 0 bases from V and 3 from J, leaving 22 bases between them. Per the germline V gene, CDR1 is LGHDT and CDR2 is YNNKEL (reference sequence). The CDR3 DNA reads TGTGCCAGCAGCCAAGAGAACGACGGGAGAGGGATCAGTACAGATACGCAGTATTTT. The encoded protein is CASSQENDGRGISTDTQYF.

The rearrangement links TRBV4-2 to TRBJ1-5, with 7 nucleotides matching TRBD1. V dropped 4 bases and J dropped 0; count of bases not matched to a gene: 6. Germline assignment: CDR1 LGHNA and CDR2 YNFKEQ. The CDR3 is made up of 16 amino acids. DNA for the CDR3: TGTGCCAGCAGCCCCACGACAGGGCTTAGCAATCAGCCCCAGCATTTT. Its translation is CASSPTTGLSNQPQHF.

The V gene is TRBV20-1, the J gene TRBJ2-7; 10 bases are shared with TRBD1. Germline CDR1 and CDR2: DFQATT and SNEGSKA (reference sequence). The CDR3 covers 17 residues. The junction had 13 bases not matched to a gene; V was cut back by 3 bases and J by 2 bases. The CDR3 loop is CSASPGQGTVFTYEQYF. The CDR3 nucleotides are TGCAGTGCTAGCCCGGGACAGGGGACTGTTTTTACCTACGAGCAGTACTTC.

This clonotype was detected only once. The V gene is TRBV29-1, the J gene TRBJ2-2, with 13 bases identical to TRBD2. The CDR3 runs 14 residues. Germline trimming cut 6 bases from V and 6 bases from J; bases unmatched to any gene: 4. Germline CDR1 and CDR2: SQVTM and ANQGSEA. The CDR3 region is CSVGTSGVSGELFF. In nucleotides, the CDR3 is TGCAGCGTCGGGACTAGCGGGGTCTCCGGGGAGCTGTTTTTT.

This rearrangement joins TRBV7-9 to TRBJ2-7, with 13 bases aligning to TRBD2. The V segment lost 7 bases and the J segment 5 bases; nucleotides outside the gene matches: 8. The CDR3 consists of 15 residues. Germline-derived CDR1 and CDR2 are SEHNR and FQNEAQ (reference sequence). CDR3 bases: TGTGCCAGCACCCGCGGGACTAGCGGGAACCACGAGCAGTACTTC. Its translation: CASTRGTSGNHEQYF.

CDR3 residues: CASSLDNYGYTF. In DNA form, the CDR3 reads TGTGCCAGCAGTTTGGATAACTATGGCTACACCTTC. The chain links TRBV28 to TRBJ1-2; no reliable D call. Germline CDR1 and CDR2: MDHEN and SYDVKM. Between the trimmed V and J ends, which lost 3 bases and 1 base, there was a span of 3 bases. The CDR3 is made up of 12 amino acids.

There are a few counts of this clonotype. The CDR3 is CASSPRLAGYNEQFF. CDR3 in DNA: TGTGCCAGCTCACCTAGACTAGCGGGCTACAATGAGCAGTTCTTC. The chain combines TRBV18 with TRBJ2-1; TRBD2 matches at 10 bases. CDR1 and CDR2 (germline): KGHSH, LQKENI. V was clipped by 3 bases and J by 3 bases; unmatched bases: 2. The CDR3 totals 15 residues. Complete variable domain (other parts from reference TRBV18 and TRBJ2-1): NAGVMQNPRHLVRRRGQEARLRCSPMKGHSHVYWYRQLPEEGLKFMVYLQKENIIDESGMPKERFSAEFPKEGPSILRIQQVVRGDSAAYFCASSPRLAGYNEQFFGPGTRLTVL.